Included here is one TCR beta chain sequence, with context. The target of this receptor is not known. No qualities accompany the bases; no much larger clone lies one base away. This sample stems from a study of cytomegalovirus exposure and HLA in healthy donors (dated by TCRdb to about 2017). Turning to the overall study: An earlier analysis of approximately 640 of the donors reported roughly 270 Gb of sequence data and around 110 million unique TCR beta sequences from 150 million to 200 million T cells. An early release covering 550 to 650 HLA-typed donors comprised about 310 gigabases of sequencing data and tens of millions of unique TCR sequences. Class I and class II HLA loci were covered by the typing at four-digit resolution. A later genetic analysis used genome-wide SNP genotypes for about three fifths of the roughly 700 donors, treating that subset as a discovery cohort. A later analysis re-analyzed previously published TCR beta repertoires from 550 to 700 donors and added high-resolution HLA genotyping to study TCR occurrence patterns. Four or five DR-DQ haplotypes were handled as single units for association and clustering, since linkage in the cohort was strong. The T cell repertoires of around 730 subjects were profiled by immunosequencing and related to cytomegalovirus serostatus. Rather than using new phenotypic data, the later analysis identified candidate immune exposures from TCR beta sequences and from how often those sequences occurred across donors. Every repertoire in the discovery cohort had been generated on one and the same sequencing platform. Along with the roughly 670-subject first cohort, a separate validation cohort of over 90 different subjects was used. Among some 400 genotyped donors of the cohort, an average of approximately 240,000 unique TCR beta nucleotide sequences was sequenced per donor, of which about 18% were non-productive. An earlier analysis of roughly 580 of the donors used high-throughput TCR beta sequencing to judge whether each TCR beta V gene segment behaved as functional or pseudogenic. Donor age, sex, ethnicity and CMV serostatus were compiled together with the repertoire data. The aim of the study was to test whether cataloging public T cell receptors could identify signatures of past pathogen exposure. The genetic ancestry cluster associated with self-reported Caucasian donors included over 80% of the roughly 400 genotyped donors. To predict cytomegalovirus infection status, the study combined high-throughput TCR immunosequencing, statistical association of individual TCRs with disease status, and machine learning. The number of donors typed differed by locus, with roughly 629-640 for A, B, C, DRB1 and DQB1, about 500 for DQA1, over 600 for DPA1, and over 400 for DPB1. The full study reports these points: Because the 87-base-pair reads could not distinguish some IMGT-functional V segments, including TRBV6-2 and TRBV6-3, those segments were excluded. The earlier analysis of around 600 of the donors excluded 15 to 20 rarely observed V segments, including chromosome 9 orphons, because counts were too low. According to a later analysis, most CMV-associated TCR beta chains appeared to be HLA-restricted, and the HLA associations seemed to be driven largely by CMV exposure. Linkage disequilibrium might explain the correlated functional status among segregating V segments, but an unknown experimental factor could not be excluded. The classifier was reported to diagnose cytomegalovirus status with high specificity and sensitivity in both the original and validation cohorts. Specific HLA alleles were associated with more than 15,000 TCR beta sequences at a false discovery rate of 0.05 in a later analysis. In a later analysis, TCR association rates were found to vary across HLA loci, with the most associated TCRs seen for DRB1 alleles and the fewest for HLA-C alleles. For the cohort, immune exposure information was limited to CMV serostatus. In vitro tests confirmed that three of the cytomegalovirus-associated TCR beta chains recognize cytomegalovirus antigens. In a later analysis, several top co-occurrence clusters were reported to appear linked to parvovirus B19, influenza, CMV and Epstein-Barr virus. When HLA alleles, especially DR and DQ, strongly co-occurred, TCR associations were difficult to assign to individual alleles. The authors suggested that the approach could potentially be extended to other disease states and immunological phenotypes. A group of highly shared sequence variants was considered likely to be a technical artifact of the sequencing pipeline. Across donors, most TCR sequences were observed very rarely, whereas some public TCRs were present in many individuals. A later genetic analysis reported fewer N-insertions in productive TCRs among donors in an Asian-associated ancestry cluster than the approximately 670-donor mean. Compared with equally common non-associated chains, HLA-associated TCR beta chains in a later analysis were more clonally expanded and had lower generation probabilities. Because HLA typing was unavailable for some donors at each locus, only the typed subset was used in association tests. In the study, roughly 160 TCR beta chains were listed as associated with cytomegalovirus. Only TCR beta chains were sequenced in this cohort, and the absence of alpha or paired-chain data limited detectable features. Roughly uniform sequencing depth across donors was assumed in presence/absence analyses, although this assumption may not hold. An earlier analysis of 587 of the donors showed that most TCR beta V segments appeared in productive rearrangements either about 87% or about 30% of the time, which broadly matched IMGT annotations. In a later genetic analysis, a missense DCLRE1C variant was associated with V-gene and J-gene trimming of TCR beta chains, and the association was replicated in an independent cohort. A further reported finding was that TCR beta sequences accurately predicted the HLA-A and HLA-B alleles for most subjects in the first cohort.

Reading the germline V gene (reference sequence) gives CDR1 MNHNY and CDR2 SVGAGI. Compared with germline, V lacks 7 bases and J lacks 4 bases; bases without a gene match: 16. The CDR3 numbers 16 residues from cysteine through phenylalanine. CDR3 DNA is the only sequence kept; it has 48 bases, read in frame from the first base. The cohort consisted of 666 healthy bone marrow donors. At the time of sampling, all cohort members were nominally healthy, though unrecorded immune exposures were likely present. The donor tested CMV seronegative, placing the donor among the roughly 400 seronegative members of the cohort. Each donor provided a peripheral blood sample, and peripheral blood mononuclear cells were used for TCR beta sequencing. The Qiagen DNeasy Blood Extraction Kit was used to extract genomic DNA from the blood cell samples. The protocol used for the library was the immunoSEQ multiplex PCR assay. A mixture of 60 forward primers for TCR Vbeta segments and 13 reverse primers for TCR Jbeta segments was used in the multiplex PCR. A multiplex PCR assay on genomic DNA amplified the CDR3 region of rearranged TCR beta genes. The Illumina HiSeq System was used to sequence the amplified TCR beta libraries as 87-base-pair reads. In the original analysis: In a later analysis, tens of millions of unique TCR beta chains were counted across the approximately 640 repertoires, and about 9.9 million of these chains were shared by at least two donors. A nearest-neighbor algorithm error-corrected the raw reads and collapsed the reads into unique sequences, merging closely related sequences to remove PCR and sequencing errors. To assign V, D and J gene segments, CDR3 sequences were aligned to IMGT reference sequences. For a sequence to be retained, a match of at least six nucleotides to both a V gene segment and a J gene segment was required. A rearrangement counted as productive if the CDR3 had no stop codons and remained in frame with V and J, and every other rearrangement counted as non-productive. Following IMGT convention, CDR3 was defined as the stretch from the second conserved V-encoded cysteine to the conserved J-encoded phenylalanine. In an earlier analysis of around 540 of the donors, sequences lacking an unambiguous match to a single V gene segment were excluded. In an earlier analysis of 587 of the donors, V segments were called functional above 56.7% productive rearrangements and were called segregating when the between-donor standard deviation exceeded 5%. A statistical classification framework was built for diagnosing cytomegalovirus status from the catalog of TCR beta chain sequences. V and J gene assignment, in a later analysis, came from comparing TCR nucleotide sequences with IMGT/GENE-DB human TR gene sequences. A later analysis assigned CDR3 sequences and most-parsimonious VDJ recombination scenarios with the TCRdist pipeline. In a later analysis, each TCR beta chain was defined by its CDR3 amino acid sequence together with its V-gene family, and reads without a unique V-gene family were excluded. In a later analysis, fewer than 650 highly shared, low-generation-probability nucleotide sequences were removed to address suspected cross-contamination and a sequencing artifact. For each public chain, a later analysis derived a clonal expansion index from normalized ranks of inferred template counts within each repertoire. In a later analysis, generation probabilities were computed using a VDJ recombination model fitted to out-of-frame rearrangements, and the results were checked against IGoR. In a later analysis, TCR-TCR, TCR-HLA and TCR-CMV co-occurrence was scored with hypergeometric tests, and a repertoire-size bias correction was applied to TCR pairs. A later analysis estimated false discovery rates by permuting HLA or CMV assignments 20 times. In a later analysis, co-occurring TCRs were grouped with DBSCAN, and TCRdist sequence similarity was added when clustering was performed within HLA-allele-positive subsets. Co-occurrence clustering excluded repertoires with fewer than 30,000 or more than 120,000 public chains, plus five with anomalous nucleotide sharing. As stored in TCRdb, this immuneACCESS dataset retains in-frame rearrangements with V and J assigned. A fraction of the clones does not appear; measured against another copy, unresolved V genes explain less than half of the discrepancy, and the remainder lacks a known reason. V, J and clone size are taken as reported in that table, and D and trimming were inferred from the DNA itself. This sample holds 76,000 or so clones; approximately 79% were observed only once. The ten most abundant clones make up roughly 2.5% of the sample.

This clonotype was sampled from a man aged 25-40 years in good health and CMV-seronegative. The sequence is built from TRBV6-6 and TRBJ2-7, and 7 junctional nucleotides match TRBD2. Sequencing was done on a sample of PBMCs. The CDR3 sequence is CASTSGGVNGNYEQYF. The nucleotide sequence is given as TGTGCCAGCACCTCGGGGGGAGTTAATGGGAATTACGAGCAGTACTTC.